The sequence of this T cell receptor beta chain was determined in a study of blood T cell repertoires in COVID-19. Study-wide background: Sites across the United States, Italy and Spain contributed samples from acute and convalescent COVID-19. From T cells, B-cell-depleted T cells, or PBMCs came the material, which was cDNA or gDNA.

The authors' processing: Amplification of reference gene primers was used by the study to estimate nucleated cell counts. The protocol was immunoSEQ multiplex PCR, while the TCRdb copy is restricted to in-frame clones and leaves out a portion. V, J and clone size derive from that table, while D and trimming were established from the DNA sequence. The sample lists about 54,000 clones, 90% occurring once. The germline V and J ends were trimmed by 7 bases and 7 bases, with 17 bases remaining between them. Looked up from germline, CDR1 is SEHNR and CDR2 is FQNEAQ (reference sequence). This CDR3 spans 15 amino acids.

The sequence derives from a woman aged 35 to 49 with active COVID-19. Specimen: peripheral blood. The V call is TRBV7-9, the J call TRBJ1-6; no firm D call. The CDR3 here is CASTSSGGLNSPLHF. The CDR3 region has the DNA TGTGCCAGCACCTCTTCGGGCGGGCTGAATTCACCCCTCCACTTT.